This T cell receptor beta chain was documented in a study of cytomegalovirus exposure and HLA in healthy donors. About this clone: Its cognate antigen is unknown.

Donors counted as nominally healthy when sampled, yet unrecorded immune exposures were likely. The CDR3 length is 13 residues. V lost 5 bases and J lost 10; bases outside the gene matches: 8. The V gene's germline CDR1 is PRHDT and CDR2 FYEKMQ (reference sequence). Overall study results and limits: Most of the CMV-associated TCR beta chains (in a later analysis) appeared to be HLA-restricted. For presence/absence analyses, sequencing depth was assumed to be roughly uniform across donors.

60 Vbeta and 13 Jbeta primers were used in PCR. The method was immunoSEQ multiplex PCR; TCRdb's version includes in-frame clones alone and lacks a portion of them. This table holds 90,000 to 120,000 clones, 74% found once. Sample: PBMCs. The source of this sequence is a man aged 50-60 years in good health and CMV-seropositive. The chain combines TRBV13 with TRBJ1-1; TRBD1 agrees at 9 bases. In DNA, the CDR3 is TGTGCCAGCAGCCTTAAACCGGGACAGGGAGCTTTCTTT. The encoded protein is CASSLKPGQGAFF.